The 2 T cell receptor beta chains presented below share a single source sample, sequenced in a study of T cell responses to AZD1222 COVID-19 vaccine. The repertoire was sequenced with immunoSEQ multiplex PCR; TCRdb's copy has only in-frame clones and lacks some. Among 150,000 to 200,000 clones listed, 94% were seen once. Sequenced material: peripheral blood, taken 28 days after the second AZD1222 dose. The receptors originated from an adult who received the AZD1222 COVID-19 vaccine.

CDR3 bases: TGTGCCAGCAGTTTCCTCACCAATGCAGGGAGTAGGACAGATACGCAGTATTTT. Amino acid sequence: CASSFLTNAGSRTDTQYF. The chain recombines TRBV27 with TRBJ2-3, with D perhaps being TRBD1 or TRBD2 (5 bases each). CDR3 length equals 18 residues. The germline V and J ends were trimmed by 3 bases and 3 bases, with 22 bases remaining between them. CDR1 MNHEY and CDR2 SMNVEV come from the germline V gene (reference sequence).

The V and J genes are TRBV3-1 (or the pseudogene TRBV3-2) and TRBJ2-1, with 7 bases aligning to TRBD2. V shed 4 bases, J shed 8 bases, and the junction held 11 bases outside the gene matches. The germline CDR1 and CDR2 sequences are LGHDT and YNNKEL (reference sequence). There are 15 residues in the CDR3. CDR3 region: CASSLRDYLTDEQFF. The CDR3 nucleotides read TGTGCCAGCAGCCTCCGGGACTATCTTACGGATGAGCAGTTCTTC.